Sequencing of this T cell receptor (beta chain) was carried out in a study of T cell clones after liver transplantation. Study-level information: Three of eight recipients were HCV-positive; others had non-autoimmune, non-viral indications. Draws occurred before transplant, before withdrawal, and after complete or failed withdrawal. Tolerance: complete withdrawal held at least one year, liver enzymes staying within twice normal.

Assay: immunoSEQ multiplex PCR; the TCRdb copy retains only in-frame clones and omits some. The table shows some 9,500 clones, with about 72% occurring only once. V dropped 6 bases and J dropped 11 bases, with 11 bases sitting between them. Germline V gene sequence: CDR1 MNHNS, CDR2 SASEGT. The length of the CDR3 is 11 residues. This TCR came from a human patient who received a liver transplant. Part of the T cells may come from the graft donor. The sample consisted of CD8+ T cells from blood, taken at the roughly 15-month timepoint. The chain recombines TRBV6-1 with TRBJ2-1; TRBD1 might be the D (6 bases). The CDR3 coding sequence is TGTGCCAGCAGCTCGGACAGCAAGCAGTTCTTC. Its protein product is CASSSDSKQFF.